This TCR beta chain was sequenced in a study of blood T cells in healthy people across ages (dated by TCRdb to between 2014 and 2017). As for the study more broadly: In model experiments, template switching captured about one uniquely barcoded TCR beta cDNA molecule for every two T cells. Using deep sequencing normalized with unique cDNA molecular identifiers, the study measured how TCR beta repertoire diversity changes with age. The donors were split into four age groups: young (average around 15 years), middle-aged (around 40), aged (62) and long-lived (roughly 80). To avoid experimental bias, donors of different ages were spread randomly across the sequencing lanes. The study analyzed two additional independent replicas of 1 million unique cDNA reads from the same blood draw for two donors, one aged 18 to 29 and one aged 80 or older.

What the authors observed across the whole study: Estimates of total diversity based on one million sequenced T cells were regarded as lower bounds and as underestimates. Observed TCR beta diversity per million T cells fell roughly linearly with age, and a significant reduction was already apparent by age roughly 40. A strong correlation was found between observed TCR beta diversity and the percentage of naive T cells measured by flow cytometry. The CMV infection status of donors was not known, potentially confounding age-related changes in expanded clonotypes. Since profiling was done on bulk unsorted PBMCs, naive and antigen-experienced compartments could not be conclusively compared. Compared with the aged group, the long-lived group had more naive CD4+ T cells, fewer expanded clones and increased TCR diversity, a pattern suggesting age selection.

For this chain, trimming is 1 base at the V end and 6 bases at the J end, and the number of junction bases without a gene match is 5. Taken from cysteine to phenylalanine, the CDR3 has 14 residues. Only the CDR3 part of the read is kept: 42 bases, read in frame from the first base. CDR1 is given as MGHRA and CDR2 as YSYEKL, both from the germline V gene. Donors were approximately 42 systemically healthy Caucasian individuals from Russia aged roughly 6 to 100 years. Each donor gave roughly 9 milliliters of peripheral blood, drawn into EDTA-treated Vacutainer tubes. Ficoll-Paque density-gradient centrifugation was used to isolate PBMCs, with at least 7 million obtained per sample. Trizol reagent was used to extract total RNA from the PBMCs, yielding at least 5.5 micrograms per sample. For every donor, flow cytometry on a PBMC aliquot measured the percentage of naive CD45RAhigh/CD27high T cells. This clonotype has only a few counts. Its binding antigen is unknown. The sample holds no much larger clone one base away, and base qualities are not on file.

Library creation used 5' RACE. The instrument was an Illumina HiSeq 2500. A second PCR of roughly 7 to 12 cycles was run with a J-beta primer mix and a sample-barcoded 5' primer. A template-switch 5' adaptor carrying 12 random nucleotides introduced a unique molecular identifier onto each TCR beta cDNA molecule. Each sample yielded at least 2.5 million CDR3-containing paired-end reads. The Mint cDNA synthesis kit, primed by a TRBC-specific oligonucleotide, was used to synthesize first-strand cDNA from all RNA. After uracil-DNA glycosylase treatment, a first 18-cycle PCR used universal primers M1SS and BC2_uni_R on all cDNA. Turning to the authors' computational methods: For normalization, 1 million high-quality reads were randomly selected from each sample, with every read carrying a distinct molecular identifier. Reads sharing molecular identifiers were discarded rather than binned into consensus sequences. CDR3 identification, clonotype clustering and error correction used MiTCR with a Q25 quality threshold and the strictest error-elimination algorithm. A nonparametric unseen species model with Euler transformation was used to estimate a lower bound on total TCR beta diversity. TCRdb itself trimmed the public reads at Q25 with fastp, ran MiXCR and retained productive beta chains. Here each entry gathers all rows of one CDR3 protein and keeps the most common genes and DNA. The V and J calls follow TCRdb's processing rather than the paper's. The sample profile shows about 940,000 distinct CDR3 sequences; 45% to 50% of them were found once. Roughly an eighth of the sample rests with the top ten.

This receptor chain uses TRBV4-1 and TRBJ1-2; the junction holds 7 bases that match TRBD1. This receptor was identified in a man between 25 and 39 years old in good health. The sequenced sample was blood. This receptor carries the CDR3 CASSQGEGAHGYTF. In nucleotide form, the sequence is TGCGCCAGCAGCCAAGGAGAGGGGGCGCATGGCTACACCTTC.